The TCR beta chain described here comes from a study of T cell repertoires in cytomegalovirus infection. Study outcomes and limitations: Ex vivo responses were dominated by HLA-C-restricted CMV-specific TCR beta clonotypes.

Trimming took 1 base from V and 4 from J, leaving 13 bases between them. Per germline, CDR1 SGHVS and CDR2 FNYEAQ. The CDR3 totals 15 residues. Concerning this clonotype: What it recognizes is unknown.

From the reads, TCRdb called clonotypes with MiXCR, one entry per CDR3 protein. The sample comprises roughly 720,000 distinct CDR3 sequences, less than 40% of which are singletons, and 2.5% to 3.5% rests with the top ten. The source of this sequence is a human donor in good health (CMV status not recorded). Some clones in this sample may be carry-over from other donors' samples. Specimen: PBMCs. V gene TRBV7-6 combines with J gene TRBJ2-5, with D possibly matching TRBD2 (6 bases). CDR3: CASSLDGSFLETQYF. The CDR3 bases are TGTGCCAGCAGCTTAGACGGGAGCTTCTTAGAGACCCAGTACTTC.